This T cell receptor (beta chain) appears in the sequencing data of a study of identical twins. From germline, CDR1 is MDHEN and CDR2 SYDVKM. The CDR3 length is 14 residues. The ends were cut back, 3 bases at V and 8 bases at J, with 14 bases in the middle. Each CDR3 protein is one row after TCRdb ran MiXCR on the 5' RACE reads. The repertoire consists of more than 600,000 distinct CDR3 sequences, with 15% to 20% occurring once and the leading ten covering about 12%. This sample was shared with a second study, whose subject was T cells expressing NK-cell markers.

This receptor was taken from a woman younger than 35 in good health. V usage is TRBV28 and J usage is TRBJ2-1; D may be TRBD2 (5 bases). Sequenced: PBMCs. The CDR3 sequence: CASSFTAVRDEQFF. The CDR3 DNA follows: TGTGCCAGCAGTTTTACGGCGGTGAGGGATGAGCAGTTCTTC.